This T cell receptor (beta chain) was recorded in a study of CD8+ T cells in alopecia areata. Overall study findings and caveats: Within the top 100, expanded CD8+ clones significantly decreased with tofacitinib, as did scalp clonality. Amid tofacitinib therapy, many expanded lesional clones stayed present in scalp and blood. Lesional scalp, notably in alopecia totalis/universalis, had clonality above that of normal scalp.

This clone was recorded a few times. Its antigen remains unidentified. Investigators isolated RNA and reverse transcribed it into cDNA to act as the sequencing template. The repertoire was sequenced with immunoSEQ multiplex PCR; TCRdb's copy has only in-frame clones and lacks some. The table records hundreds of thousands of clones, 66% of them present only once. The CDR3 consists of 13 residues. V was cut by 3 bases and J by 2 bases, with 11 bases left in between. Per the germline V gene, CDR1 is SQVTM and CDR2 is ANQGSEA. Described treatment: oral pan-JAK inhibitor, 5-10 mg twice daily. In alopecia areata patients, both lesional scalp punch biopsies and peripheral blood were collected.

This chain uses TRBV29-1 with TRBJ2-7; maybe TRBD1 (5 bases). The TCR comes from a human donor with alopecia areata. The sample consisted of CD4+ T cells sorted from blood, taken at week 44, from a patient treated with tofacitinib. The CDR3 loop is CSVDFQGTYEQYF. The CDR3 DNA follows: TGCAGCGTTGATTTCCAGGGAACCTACGAGCAGTACTTC.